This T cell receptor beta chain was profiled in a study of cytomegalovirus exposure and HLA in healthy donors. The study's findings and limits: In an earlier analysis, productive rearrangement rates for most beta V segments clustered near 90% or 30%. A later analysis linked a missense variant in DCLRE1C to the trimming of TCR beta V and J genes. Whilst most TCR sequences proved rare, a subset of public TCRs occurred across many donors.

V dropped 1 base and J dropped 1 base, with 4 bases sitting between them. Germline CDR1 GTSNPN, CDR2 SVGIG (reference sequence). The CDR3 spans 12 residues. Concerning this clone itself: Its target is not known.

A multiplex PCR was run with 60 Vbeta primers and 13 Jbeta primers. TCRdb's copy holds only in-frame clones and misses some; the assay was immunoSEQ multiplex PCR. Found here are around 51,000 clones; the top ten clones hold 2% to 2.5%. The chain employs TRBV30 and TRBJ1-2; D remains unclear. Sequencing used PBMCs. The receptor's source is a woman between 40 and 50 years old in good health and CMV-seronegative. Here the CDR3 DNA reads TGTGCCTGGAGTGACAGTAACTATGGCTACACCTTC. Amino acid sequence: CAWSDSNYGYTF.